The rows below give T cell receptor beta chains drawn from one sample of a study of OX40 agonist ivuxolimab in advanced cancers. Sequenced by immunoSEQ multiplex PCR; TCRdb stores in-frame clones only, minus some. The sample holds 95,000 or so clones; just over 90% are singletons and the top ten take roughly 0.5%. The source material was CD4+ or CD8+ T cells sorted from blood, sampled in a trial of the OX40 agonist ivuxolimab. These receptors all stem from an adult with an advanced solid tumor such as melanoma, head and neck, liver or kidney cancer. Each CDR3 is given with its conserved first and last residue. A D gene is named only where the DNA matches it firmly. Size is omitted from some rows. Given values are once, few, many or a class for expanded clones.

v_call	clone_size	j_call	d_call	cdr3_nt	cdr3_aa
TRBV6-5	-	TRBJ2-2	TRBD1	TGTGCCAGCAGTCGACAGGGTTTAGACACCGGGGAGCTGTTTTTT	CASSRQGLDTGELFF
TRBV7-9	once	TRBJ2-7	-	TGTGCCAGCAGCTTAGAGGGGGGATCCCTGCACGAGCAGTACTTC	CASSLEGGSLHEQYF
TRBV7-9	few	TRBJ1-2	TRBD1	TGTGCCAGCAGCCAGCAAGACAGGGCAGGGGGCTACACCTTC	CASSQQDRAGGYTF
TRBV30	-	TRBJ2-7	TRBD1	TGTGCCTGGAAGGGACAGGACTTCTACGAGCAGTACTTC	CAWKGQDFYEQYF
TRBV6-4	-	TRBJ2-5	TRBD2	TGTGCCAGCGGGACTAGCAACGACGAGTACTTC	CASGTSNDEYF
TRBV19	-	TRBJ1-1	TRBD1	TGTGCCAGTAGTGTCTCGATACAGGGGTCTGAAGCTTTCTTT	CASSVSIQGSEAFF
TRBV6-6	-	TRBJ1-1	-	TGTGCCAGCAGTCCCCGATTGGGTGAAGCTTTCTTT	CASSPRLGEAFF
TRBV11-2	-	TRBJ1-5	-	TGTGCCAGCAGCTTAGGCGGGGATCAGCCCCAGCATTTT	CASSLGGDQPQHF
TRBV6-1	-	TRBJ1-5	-	TGTGCCAGCAGTGATGGAGGGGACTTCAATCAGCCCCAGCATTTT	CASSDGGDFNQPQHF
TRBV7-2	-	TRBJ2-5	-	TGTGCCAGCAGCCCCGGAGGTTGGGCCCAGTACTTC	CASSPGGWAQYF
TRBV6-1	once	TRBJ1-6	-	TGTGCCAGCAGCGAGGGTGTATATAATTCACCCCTCCACTTT	CASSEGVYNSPLHF
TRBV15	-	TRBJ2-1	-	TGTGCCACCAGCAGCCCTTTGATGACAGGTTTATACAATGAGCAGTTCTTC	CATSSPLMTGLYNEQFF
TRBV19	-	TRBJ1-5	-	TGTGCCAGTAGTATCCGGGGGGGAGCAACGAGCAATCAGCCCCAGCATTTT	CASSIRGGATSNQPQHF
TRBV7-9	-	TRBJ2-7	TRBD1	TGTGCCAGCAGTACTGGACAGGGGGTTTACGAGCAGTACTTC	CASSTGQGVYEQYF
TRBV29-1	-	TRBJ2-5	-	TGCAGCGTTGATAAAGGGATACAAGAGACCCAGTACTTC	CSVDKGIQETQYF
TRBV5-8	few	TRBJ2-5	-	TGTGCCAGCAGGAACTCACAGGGCACAGAGACCCAGTACTTC	CASRNSQGTETQYF
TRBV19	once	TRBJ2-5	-	TGTGCCAGTAGTGTGGGCCCCGAAGTGACCCAGTACTTC	CASSVGPEVTQYF
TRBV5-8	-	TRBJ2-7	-	TGTGCCAGCAGCTCTACCTACGAGCAGTACTTC	CASSSTYEQYF
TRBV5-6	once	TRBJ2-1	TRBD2	TGTGCCAGCAGTCGCCGGGACGGAGGGCGGGAGTGGTACAATGAGCAGTTCTTC	CASSRRDGGREWYNEQFF
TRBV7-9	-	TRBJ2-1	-	TGTGCCAGCAGCTTACCCACTTCTAGTAGAAAGCACAATGAGCAGTTCTTC	CASSLPTSSRKHNEQFF
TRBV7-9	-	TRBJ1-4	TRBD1	TGTGCCAGCGGTAGACAGGGGGAACTGTTTTTT	CASGRQGELFF
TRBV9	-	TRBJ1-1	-	TGTGCCAGCAGCTCCCGGGAGTCGGTCACTGAAGCTTTCTTT	CASSSRESVTEAFF
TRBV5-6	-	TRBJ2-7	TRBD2	TGTGCCAGCAGCTTGGGACTAGCGGGAGCTTCCGAGCAGTACTTC	CASSLGLAGASEQYF
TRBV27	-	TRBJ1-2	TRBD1	TGTGCCAGCAGTTCCTTCACAGACAGGGGAACTGGTCGAAACTATGGCTACACCTTC	CASSSFTDRGTGRNYGYTF
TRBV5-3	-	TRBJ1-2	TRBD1	TGTGCCAGCAGCTCACAGGGGGTAAACTATGGCTACACCTTC	CASSSQGVNYGYTF
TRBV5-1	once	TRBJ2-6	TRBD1	TGCGCCAGCAGTCCGGGACAGGGGGCGCCTGGGGCCAACGTCCTGACTTTC	CASSPGQGAPGANVLTF
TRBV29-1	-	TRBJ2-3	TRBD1	TGCAGCTCAGGGACAGAGAGAGATACGCAGTATTTT	CSSGTERDTQYF
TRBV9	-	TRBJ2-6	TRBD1	TGTGCCAGCAGCGAGAGCACAGGGGGAACGTGGGCTGGGGCCAACGTCCTGACTTTC	CASSESTGGTWAGANVLTF
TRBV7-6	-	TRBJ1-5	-	TGTGCCAGCAGCCCCCAGTCGGGTCAGCCCCAGCATTTT	CASSPQSGQPQHF
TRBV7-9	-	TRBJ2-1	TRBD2	TGTGCCAGCAGCTCAAAGACTAGCGGGGTTTATGAGCAGTTCTTC	CASSSKTSGVYEQFF
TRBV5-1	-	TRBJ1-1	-	TGCGCCAGCAGCTTGGGTGAGACACTAAACACTGAAGCTTTCTTT	CASSLGETLNTEAFF
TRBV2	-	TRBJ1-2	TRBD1	TGTGCCAGCAGTGGACAGGGTAACTATGGCTACACCTTC	CASSGQGNYGYTF
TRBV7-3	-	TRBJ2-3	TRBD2	TGTGCCAGCGGTGAGGGAGGGAACACAGATACGCAGTATTTT	CASGEGGNTDTQYF
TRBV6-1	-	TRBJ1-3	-	TGTGCCAGCAGTGAACCAACGGGTCCTGGAAACACCATATATTTT	CASSEPTGPGNTIYF
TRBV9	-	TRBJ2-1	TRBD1	TGTGCCAGCAGCGTGAGCCAGGGGGTACCCTACAATGAGCAGTTCTTC	CASSVSQGVPYNEQFF
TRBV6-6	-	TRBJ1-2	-	TGTGCCAGCAGATCCCCCGGGACCCCTAACTATGGCTACACCTTC	CASRSPGTPNYGYTF
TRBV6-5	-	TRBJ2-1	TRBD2	TGTGCCAGCAGTTACCCGGGGGGGGAGTTCTTC	CASSYPGGEFF
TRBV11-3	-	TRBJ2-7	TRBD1	TGTGCCAGCAGCCCCCGACAGGGTTCCTACGAGCAGTACTTC	CASSPRQGSYEQYF